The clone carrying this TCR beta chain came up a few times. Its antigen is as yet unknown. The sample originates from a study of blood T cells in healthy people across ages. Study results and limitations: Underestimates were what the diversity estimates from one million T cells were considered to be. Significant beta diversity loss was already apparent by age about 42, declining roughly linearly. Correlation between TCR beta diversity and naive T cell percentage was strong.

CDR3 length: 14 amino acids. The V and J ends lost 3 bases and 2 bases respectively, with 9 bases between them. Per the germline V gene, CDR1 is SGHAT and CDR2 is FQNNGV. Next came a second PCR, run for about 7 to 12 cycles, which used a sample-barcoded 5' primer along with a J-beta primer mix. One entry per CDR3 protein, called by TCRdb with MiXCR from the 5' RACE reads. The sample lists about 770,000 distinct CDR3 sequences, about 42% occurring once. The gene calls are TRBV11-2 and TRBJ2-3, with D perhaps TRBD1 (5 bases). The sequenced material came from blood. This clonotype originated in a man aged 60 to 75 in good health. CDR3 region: CASSFQGYTDTQYF. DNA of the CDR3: TGTGCCAGCAGCTTCCAGGGCTACACAGATACGCAGTATTTT.